These T cell receptor beta chains were read from a single sample in a study of response to subunit inactivated influenza vaccine. MiXCR, applied by TCRdb to the RT-PCR reads, yields one record per CDR3 protein. The sample has 400,000 to 650,000 distinct CDR3 sequences; 6.5% to 8% are singletons. Here the sequenced sample was PBMCs from blood, taken 23 to 25 months after vaccination. These receptors were taken from a man in his fifties or sixties who received an inactivated influenza vaccine. The CDR3 runs from the conserved cysteine through the conserved F or W. The order of the fields is clone size, V gene, J gene, D gene, CDR3 DNA, CDR3 protein. D genes are given only for firm matches. A clone size is listed for some rows: how often the clone was seen (once, few, many), or a class if it is expanded.

few	TRBV3-1	TRBJ1-6	NA	TGTGCCAGCAGCCCCTTGTATGAGGGGGATTCACCCCTCCACTTT	CASSPLYEGDSPLHF
NA	TRBV4-2	TRBJ2-5	NA	TGTGCCAGCAGCCGGGCCCGGGACCAAGAGACCCAGTACTTC	CASSRARDQETQYF
few	TRBV4-3	TRBJ2-7	NA	TGCGCCAGCAGCCAAGGAGGGCGGAGCGAGCAGTACTTC	CASSQGGRSEQYF
NA	TRBV6-9	TRBJ2-7	TRBD2	TGTGCCAGTCCCCTAGCGGGAAACGAGCAGTACTTC	CASPLAGNEQYF
many	TRBV15	TRBJ1-4	NA	TGTGCCACCAGCAGAGATAAAGGGAATAATGAAAAACTGTTTTTT	CATSRDKGNNEKLFF
many	TRBV7-2	TRBJ1-1	TRBD1	TGTGCCAGCAGCCCCGACAGGGGCCGGGGCACTGAAGCTTTCTTT	CASSPDRGRGTEAFF
few	TRBV6-4	TRBJ1-4	TRBD1	TGTGCCAGCAGTGAGAGGACAGGGAGCGAAAAACTGTTTTTT	CASSERTGSEKLFF
few	TRBV5-1	TRBJ1-4	TRBD1	TGCGCCAGCAGCCCCAGGGGGCTGGATAATGAAAAACTGTTTTTT	CASSPRGLDNEKLFF
NA	TRBV12-3/TRBV12-4	TRBJ2-1	NA	TGTGCCAGCAGCCAGCTTACCTCCTACAATGAGCAGTTCTTC	CASSQLTSYNEQFF
few	TRBV20-1	TRBJ2-7	NA	TGCAGTGCTAGAGCCCCAGGCCTAAGCTCCTACGAGCAGTACTTC	CSARAPGLSSYEQYF
few	TRBV7-6	TRBJ2-7	NA	TGTGCCAGCAGCGCGGGACAGTTATACGAGCAGTACTTC	CASSAGQLYEQYF
few	TRBV12-3/TRBV12-4	TRBJ2-1	TRBD2	TGTGCCAGCAACCCGAGCGGGGCCTACAATGAGCAGTTCTTC	CASNPSGAYNEQFF
many	TRBV29-1	TRBJ2-1	NA	TGCAGCGTGGACAGCTACAATGAGCAGTTCTTC	CSVDSYNEQFF